Below are 30 T cell receptor beta chains sequenced from a single sample in a study of Ad26.COV2.S vaccination and SARS-CoV-2 variants. The treatment was: some 19 received Ad26.COV2.S at low or high dose, single or two shots; several received placebo; per-sample allocation not given. Vaccine and placebo recipients were sampled on day 63 after the first injection. Clones were sequenced by immunoSEQ multiplex PCR, and TCRdb holds only the in-frame ones, with some missing. The data contain about 410,000 clones, 75% to 90% of them seen just once; the ten biggest clones take up under 2%. The sequencing used peripheral blood, collected in a trial of Ad26.COV2.S vaccine versus placebo. The receptors were sampled from a person aged 18-65 years who received the Ad26.COV2.S COVID-19 vaccine or a placebo.

The chain carries TRBV30 and TRBJ2-7, with D unclear. Germline loops: CDR1 GTSNPN, CDR2 SVGIG (reference sequence). The CDR3 is 15 amino acids. Trimming pared 1 base from V and 5 bases from J, leaving 18 bases between. CDR3 residues: CAWSAIQRVGHEQYF. The CDR3 bases are TGTGCCTGGAGTGCTATCCAGCGCGTTGGCCACGAGCAGTACTTC.

The chain links TRBV18 to TRBJ2-5; D not resolved. The V end was cut by 4 bases, the J end by 2 bases, with 11 bases between. CDR3 length: 14 residues. Germline V lookup: CDR1 KGHSH, CDR2 LQKENI. The CDR3 spells CASSQENPQETQYF. CDR3 coding DNA: TGTGCCAGCTCACAGGAGAATCCTCAAGAGACCCAGTACTTC. The full variable domain, in which reference TRBV18 and TRBJ2-5 provide the parts outside the CDR3, is NAGVMQNPRHLVRRRGQEARLRCSPMKGHSHVYWYRQLPEEGLKFMVYLQKENIIDESGMPKERFSAEFPKEGPSILRIQQVVRGDSAAYFCASSQENPQETQYFGPGTRLLVL.

This chain joins TRBV10-1 and TRBJ2-1, with 9 bases aligning to TRBD2. With V trimmed by 6 bases and J by 4 bases, 10 bases remained unmatched. This CDR3 spans 16 amino acids. Looked up from germline, CDR1 is WNHNN and CDR2 is SYGVQD (reference sequence). The CDR3 region has the DNA TGCGCCAGCAGCTCAGGTGGTAGCGGGGGATACAATGAGCAGTTCTTC. This gives the protein CASSSGGSGGYNEQFF.

The chain employs TRBV6-6 and TRBJ1-2; D remains ambiguous. V dropped 7 bases and J dropped 4 bases, with 10 bases sitting between them. The CDR3 has 12 residues. Germline CDR1 MNHNY, CDR2 SVGAGI (reference sequence). In nucleotides, the CDR3 is TGTGCCAGCAAGGGCCTTACCTATGGCTACACCTTC. Protein: CASKGLTYGYTF.

This clone was counted a single time. V usage is TRBV30 and J usage is TRBJ1-2; D remains ambiguous. Germline V CDR1 and CDR2: GTSNPN, SVGIG (reference sequence). Deletions cut 4 bases from V and 6 bases from J, with 12 bases between. This CDR3 region has 12 residues. As DNA, the CDR3 is TGTGCCTGGACCCCTGACGGTAATGGCTACACCTTC. It translates to CAWTPDGNGYTF.

J is TRBJ1-1 and V is TRBV7-2, with unresolved D. The V gene's germline CDR1 is SGHTA and CDR2 FQGNSA. The CDR3 spans 18 residues. V was clipped by 1 base and J by 4 bases, with 22 bases between them. As DNA, the CDR3 is TGTGCCAGCAGCTTAGAACGATCCGGGGTTGGGTGGGGCACTGAAGCTTTCTTT. It is translated as CASSLERSGVGWGTEAFF. Full variable domain (remainder filled in from reference TRBV7-2 and TRBJ1-1): GAGVSQSPSNKVTEKGKDVELRCDPISGHTALYWYRQSLGQGLEFLIYFQGNSAPDKSGLPSDRFSAERTGGSVSTLTIQRTQQEDSAVYLCASSLERSGVGWGTEAFFGQGTRLTVV.

This chain joins TRBV25-1 and TRBJ1-2; TRBD1 might be the D (6 bases). The CDR3 runs 13 residues. The germline V gene encodes CDR1 MGHDK and CDR2 SYGVNS. Trimming cost V 7 bases and J 6 bases, with 15 bases left between them. The CDR3 reads CASTLTGLHGYTF. The DNA for the CDR3 is TGTGCCAGCACGCTAACAGGGTTGCATGGCTACACCTTC.

V and J are TRBV18 and TRBJ2-7, with a tentative D call TRBD2 (6 bases). V lost 1 base and J lost 2, with 9 bases in between. The CDR3 extends over 14 amino acids. Germline CDR1 is KGHSH and CDR2 is LQKENI. This chain's CDR3 is CASSPQGLTYEQYF. For the CDR3, the DNA is TGTGCCAGCTCACCACAGGGACTCACCTACGAGCAGTACTTC.

The chain uses TRBV25-1 and TRBJ1-3, with D unclear. Trimming took 2 bases from V and 9 from J, leaving 8 bases between them. CDR3 length: 12 residues. Germline V gene data show CDR1 as MGHDK and CDR2 as SYGVNS. The CDR3 loop reads CASSETAPTIYF. The CDR3 nucleotides read TGTGCCAGCAGTGAAACTGCCCCCACCATATATTTT.

This chain joins TRBV19 and TRBJ2-7; D not certain. Germline assignment: CDR1 LNHDA and CDR2 SQIVND (reference sequence). Trimming cost V 9 bases and J 6 bases, with 18 bases left between them. This CDR3 is 13 amino acids long. The CDR3 region is CASKHPYTAEQYF. The CDR3 DNA follows: TGTGCCAGCAAACATCCATACACGGCCGAGCAGTACTTC.

The V call is TRBV2, the J call TRBJ2-1; D is ambiguous. Between the trimmed V and J ends, which lost 6 bases and 6 bases, there was a span of 9 bases. Germline CDR1 SNHLY, CDR2 FYNNEI. CDR3 length: 12 residues. The CDR3 reads CASRSGFNEQFF. The DNA of the CDR3 is TGTGCCAGCAGATCCGGATTCAATGAGCAGTTCTTC.

This clone is a singleton in its sample. This chain uses TRBV5-4 with TRBJ2-7, with D perhaps matching TRBD2 (5 bases). The V gene lost 4 bases and the J gene lost 4 bases, with 18 bases spanning the gap. This CDR3 is 15 amino acids long. Germline V gene data show CDR1 as SGHNT and CDR2 as YYREEE (reference sequence). CDR3 DNA sequence: TGTGCCAGCAGCCAACAGACCGGACTGCCGTACGAGCAGTACTTC. It yields the protein CASSQQTGLPYEQYF.

The chain links TRBV9 to TRBJ2-5; D uncertain. The CDR3 is made up of 12 amino acids. Germline V CDR1 and CDR2: SGDLS, YYNGEE. Trimming pared 0 bases from V and 4 bases from J, leaving 4 bases between. CDR3 sequence: CASSVVGETQYF. The CDR3 DNA reads as TGTGCCAGCAGCGTAGTCGGAGAGACCCAGTACTTC.

CDR3 sequence: CATKRGGLGNEQFF. CDR3 nucleotides: TGTGCCACCAAGAGGGGGGGTTTGGGCAATGAGCAGTTCTTC. The gene calls are TRBV24-1 and TRBJ2-1; tentatively, D is TRBD2 (7 bases). Trimming took off 8 bases at V and 6 bases at J, with 16 bases between the two ends. The CDR3 loop spans 14 amino acids. Germline values: CDR1 KGHDR, CDR2 SFDVKD.

The chain couples TRBV2 to TRBJ1-5; D unresolved. From germline, CDR1 is SNHLY and CDR2 FYNNEI. The CDR3 is 14 residues long. Trimming took 8 bases from V and 0 from J, leaving 11 bases between them. In DNA form, the CDR3 reads TGTGCCAGCGAATGGACTGTTAGCAATCAGCCCCAGCATTTT. Its protein product is CASEWTVSNQPQHF.

The chain carries TRBV20-1 and TRBJ2-7; weak D call: TRBD1 (6 bases). This CDR3 is 14 amino acids long. Trimming shortened V by 3 bases and J by 3 bases, and 15 bases separated the two germline ends. From germline, CDR1 is DFQATT and CDR2 SNEGSKA (reference sequence). CDR3 nucleotides: TGCAGTGCTAGTAGGGGGACGAGGAACTACGAGCAGTACTTC. Amino acids: CSASRGTRNYEQYF.

The chain couples TRBV30 to TRBJ1-2; D not certain. The CDR3 consists of 14 residues. The germline V gene has CDR1 GTSNPN and CDR2 SVGIG (reference sequence). V lost 0 bases, J lost 4 bases, and 12 bases lay in between. The CDR3 is CAWSVFLGIYGYTF. The CDR3, as DNA: TGTGCCTGGAGTGTATTTTTAGGGATCTATGGCTACACCTTC.

This rearrangement joins TRBV5-5 to TRBJ2-7, with D possibly being TRBD2 (7 bases). Germline CDR1 SGHKS, CDR2 YYEKEE (reference sequence). With 9 bases removed from V and 5 bases from J, the gap between germline ends came to 24 bases. The length of the CDR3 is 15 residues. The CDR3: CATYLGVPGGDEQYF. The CDR3 region has the DNA TGTGCCACCTATCTCGGGGTCCCGGGGGGCGACGAGCAGTACTTC.

This clone has only one observation. V usage is TRBV18 and J usage is TRBJ2-7; either TRBD1 or TRBD2 may supply D (5 bases each). The CDR3 loop spans 15 amino acids. V lost 4 bases and J 0 bases, leaving 13 bases between the germline ends. Germline assignment: CDR1 KGHSH and CDR2 LQKENI. The CDR3 sequence is CASSLGTRSSYEQYF. Here the CDR3 DNA reads TGTGCCAGCTCACTCGGGACGCGGAGCTCCTACGAGCAGTACTTC. Full variable domain (rest looked up from reference TRBV18 and TRBJ2-7): NAGVMQNPRHLVRRRGQEARLRCSPMKGHSHVYWYRQLPEEGLKFMVYLQKENIIDESGMPKERFSAEFPKEGPSILRIQQVVRGDSAAYFCASSLGTRSSYEQYFGPGTRLTVT.

This chain joins TRBV5-5 and TRBJ2-1, with D possibly matching TRBD2 (5 bases). Germline lookup yields CDR1 SGHKS and CDR2 YYEKEE (reference sequence). V shed 1 base and J shed 0 bases, with 8 bases lying between them. The CDR3 sequence is 15 residues long. In DNA, the CDR3 is TGTGCCAGCAGCTTGTTGGGGAGCTCCTACAATGAGCAGTTCTTC. Encoded protein: CASSLLGSSYNEQFF. Full variable domain (missing parts from reference TRBV5-5 and TRBJ2-1): DAGVTQSPTHLIKTRGQQVTLRCSPISGHKSVSWYQQVLGQGPQFIFQYYEKEERGRGNFPDRFSARQFPNYSSELNVNALLLGDSALYLCASSLLGSSYNEQFFGPGTRLTVL.

This chain uses TRBV4-2 with TRBJ2-5, with TRBD2 matching over 7 bases. The germline gives CDR1 LGHNA, CDR2 YNFKEQ. J gave up 2 bases and V 2 bases, and 5 bases lay outside the gene matches. The CDR3 is 15 amino acids. Here the CDR3 DNA reads TGTGCCAGCAGCCAAAGGCAGGGAGGGCAAGAGACCCAGTACTTC. This encodes CASSQRQGGQETQYF.

The rearrangement uses TRBV12-5 and TRBJ1-2; 10 bases align to TRBD1. V was clipped by 4 bases and J by 6 bases; unmatched bases: 8. There are 15 residues in the CDR3. CDR1 LGHNT and CDR2 FRNRAP come from the germline V gene. The CDR3 coding sequence is TGTGCTAGTGGTTCCGACAGGGGGCATTGGGATGGCTACACCTTC. Amino acids: CASGSDRGHWDGYTF.

This sequence joins TRBV5-4 and TRBJ2-1, with 7 bases lining up with TRBD2. The CDR3 length is 16 residues. V lost 4 bases to trimming and J lost 2 bases; unmatched junction nucleotides: 9. CDR1 is SGHNT and CDR2 is YYREEE in the germline V gene (reference sequence). The chain's CDR3 is CASSPSSGLAYNEQFF. In nucleotides, the CDR3 is TGTGCCAGCAGCCCGTCTAGCGGACTGGCCTACAATGAGCAGTTCTTC.

The chain joins TRBV30 to TRBJ2-7, with D possibly being TRBD2 (6 bases). The CDR3 loop spans 14 amino acids. Trimming pared 4 bases from V and 2 bases from J, leaving 15 bases between. Germline CDR1 GTSNPN, CDR2 SVGIG (reference sequence). The CDR3 sequence: CAWTTGLKPYEQYF. The CDR3 nucleotides are TGTGCCTGGACCACTGGACTAAAGCCCTACGAGCAGTACTTC.

The chain joins TRBV11-2 to TRBJ1-1; 9 bases are a match to TRBD1. CDR3 size: 16 residues. With V trimmed by 1 base and J by 3 bases, 6 bases remained unmatched. The germline gives CDR1 SGHAT, CDR2 FQNNGV. DNA for the CDR3: TGTGCCAGCAGCTTAGCGGGACAGGGAGGCTACACTGAAGCTTTCTTT. Translating it yields CASSLAGQGGYTEAFF.

J is TRBJ2-1 and V is TRBV7-9; D remains unclear. This CDR3 has 15 residues. V gave up 0 bases and J gave up 5 bases, with 11 bases separating them. Germline CDR1 and CDR2: SEHNR and FQNEAQ (reference sequence). The CDR3 region is CASSLALRAHNEQFF. CDR3 DNA: TGTGCCAGCAGCTTAGCGCTAAGGGCCCACAATGAGCAGTTCTTC.

The genes are TRBV3-1 (or the pseudogene TRBV3-2) and TRBJ2-2; tentatively, D is TRBD2 (6 bases). The V end lost 0 bases, the J end lost 6 bases, and 8 bases lay between the germline ends. Germline CDR1 reads LGHDT; CDR2 reads YNNKEL (reference sequence). CDR3 length equals 14 residues. CDR3 DNA: TGTGCCAGCAGCCAAGACCCTAGCGCCGGGGAGCTGTTTTTT. As protein: CASSQDPSAGELFF.

This chain links TRBV2 with TRBJ1-6; tentatively, D is TRBD1 (6 bases). Germline loops: CDR1 SNHLY, CDR2 FYNNEI. With 4 bases removed from V and 13 bases from J, the gap between germline ends came to 11 bases. This CDR3 contains 12 residues. The CDR3 DNA reads as TGTGCCAGCAGTGGGCAGGGGACTCCCCTCCACTTT. Encoded protein: CASSGQGTPLHF. Together with reference TRBV2 and TRBJ1-6, the CDR3 gives the full variable domain: EPEVTQTPSHQVTQMGQEVILRCVPISNHLYFYWYRQILGQKVEFLVSFYNNEISEKSEIFDDQFSVERPDGSNFTLKIRSTKLEDSAMYFCASSGQGTPLHFGNGTRLTVT.

The chain couples TRBV18 to TRBJ1-3; D is uncertain. V dropped 2 bases and J dropped 8 bases, with 10 bases sitting between them. Germline CDR1 reads KGHSH; CDR2 reads LQKENI. This CDR3 has 13 amino acids. This CDR3 reads CASSPGVFDTIYF. DNA of the CDR3: TGTGCCAGCTCACCAGGAGTTTTTGACACCATATATTTT.

The J gene is TRBJ2-7, the V gene TRBV10-3, with D maybe TRBD1 (5 bases). The ends were cut back, 6 bases at V and 2 bases at J, with 8 bases in the middle. The CDR3 is made up of 12 amino acids. The germline V gene encodes CDR1 ENHRY and CDR2 SYGVKD. The CDR3 DNA follows: TGTGCCATCAGCGACAGCCCCTACGAGCAGTACTTC. Amino acid sequence: CAISDSPYEQYF.